Following are 26 T cell receptor beta chains from one sample sequenced in a study of blood T cell repertoires in COVID-19. Profiled with immunoSEQ multiplex PCR; TCRdb holds only in-frame clones, not every one. This sample carries fewer than 200,000 clones, roughly 89% of them seen once, and the ten largest clones take approximately 1.4%. The specimen was peripheral blood. The source of these receptors is a woman aged 45-65 years with acute or convalescent COVID-19.

This clone came up once. The chain joins TRBV9 to TRBJ1-6, with D uncertain. Between the trimmed V and J ends, which lost 3 bases and 9 bases, there was a span of 7 bases. CDR1 is SGDLS, CDR2 YYNGEE, per germline. There are 12 residues in the CDR3. CDR3 residues: CASSAGGSPLHF. As DNA, the CDR3 is TGTGCCAGCAGCGCGGGAGGTTCACCCCTCCACTTT.

This clone has only a few counts. This chain joins TRBV5-1 and TRBJ1-2; D gene unclear. CDR3 length: 15 residues. V was pared by 0 bases and J by 0 bases, with 9 bases between. CDR1 SGHRS and CDR2 YFSETQ come from the germline V gene. The CDR3 here is CASSLEGAANYGYTF. In DNA, the CDR3 is TGCGCCAGCAGCTTGGAGGGAGCGGCTAACTATGGCTACACCTTC.

Note on this clone: This same CDR3 is encoded by further DNA sequences in the sample. The chain carries TRBV6-5 and TRBJ1-2; 8 bases line up with TRBD1. The junction had 4 bases not matched to a gene; V was cut back by 5 bases and J by 2 bases. The CDR3 consists of 14 residues. Germline CDR1 MNHEY, CDR2 SVGAGI. The CDR3 reads CASSQDRANYGYTF. CDR3 bases: TGTGCCAGCAGTCAGGACAGGGCGAACTATGGCTACACCTTC.

V and J are TRBV6-6 and TRBJ2-5; D gene ambiguous. The CDR3 consists of 11 residues. V lost 5 bases and J 5 bases, leaving 6 bases between the germline ends. Germline V CDR1 and CDR2: MNHNY, SVGAGI (reference sequence). In nucleotides, the CDR3 is TGTGCCAGCAGTCCCGGGGAGACCCAGTACTTC. It codes for CASSPGETQYF.

This clone has a handful of counts. This chain links TRBV5-1 with TRBJ2-5, with 8 bases identical to TRBD1. Germline values: CDR1 SGHRS, CDR2 YFSETQ. There are 14 residues in the CDR3. J gave up 5 bases and V 5 bases, and 8 bases lay outside the gene matches. CDR3 in DNA: TGCGCCAGCAGAACAGGGGGACCGTTGGAGACCCAGTACTTC. Translation gives CASRTGGPLETQYF.

This clone is a singleton in its sample. At one end the junction does not follow the germline gene, possibly because of a read error. V gene TRBV5-6 combines with J gene TRBJ1-2; weak D call: TRBD1 (6 bases). The germline CDR1 and CDR2 sequences are SGHDT and YYEEEE. This CDR3 contains 16 residues. The CDR3 loop reads CVSSLTTGQLFYGYTF. DNA for the CDR3: TGTGTCAGCAGCCTGACGACCGGACAGCTGTTCTATGGCTACACCTTC.

The count of this clone is one. The rearrangement joins TRBV27 to TRBJ2-3, with 10 nucleotides matching TRBD2. Per the germline V gene, CDR1 is MNHEY and CDR2 is SMNVEV (reference sequence). The CDR3 totals 17 residues. With 7 bases clipped from V and 2 bases from J, the junction kept 12 bases outside the gene matches. The DNA of the CDR3 is TGTGCCAGCACCAACCCTGGAGCGGGGGGGACCACAGATACGCAGTATTTT. This sequence encodes CASTNPGAGGTTDTQYF.

This chain uses TRBV29-1 with TRBJ1-4, with D tentatively TRBD1 (6 bases). Trimming left V 7 bases short and J 5 bases short, with 11 bases between. CDR1 and CDR2 (germline): SQVTM, ANQGSEA. The length of the CDR3 is 12 residues. CDR3 protein: CSAGQINEKLFF. CDR3 nucleotides: TGCAGCGCCGGACAGATAAATGAAAAACTGTTTTTT.

V and J are TRBV10-3 and TRBJ2-1, with a tentative D call TRBD2 (5 bases). V dropped 3 bases and J dropped 2 bases, with 8 bases sitting between them. The CDR3 loop spans 14 amino acids. Germline lookup yields CDR1 ENHRY and CDR2 SYGVKD. This CDR3 is CAISDHGAYNEQFF. CDR3 DNA sequence: TGTGCCATCAGTGACCACGGGGCCTACAATGAGCAGTTCTTC.

The CDR3 DNA follows: TGTGCCAGCAGTTACTCTATTTCGGGGGGGCAGCCCCAGCATTTT. Encoded protein: CASSYSISGGQPQHF. The genes are TRBV6-5 and TRBJ1-5, with D maybe TRBD1 (5 bases). Germline V gene data show CDR1 as MNHEY and CDR2 as SVGAGI. The V end lost 0 bases, the J end lost 7 bases, and 13 bases lay between the germline ends. This CDR3 comprises 15 residues.

This rearrangement joins TRBV11-3 to TRBJ2-1, with TRBD2 matching 8 bases. The V segment lost 3 bases and the J segment 9 bases; nucleotides outside the gene matches: 7. CDR3 length: 14 amino acids. Germline V gene lookup returns CDR1 SGHNT and CDR2 YENEEA. The DNA for the CDR3 is TGTGCCAGCAGCTTGACTGCGGGGGGCGGTGAGCAGTTCTTC. It encodes CASSLTAGGGEQFF.

This clone was seen only a few times. This chain uses TRBV19 with TRBJ1-5, with D tentatively TRBD1 (6 bases). CDR1 is LNHDA, CDR2 SQIVND, per germline (reference sequence). The CDR3 length is 15 residues. V shed 3 bases and J shed 9 bases, with 18 bases lying between them. The CDR3 sequence is CASSIAGAAGGPQHF. The CDR3 DNA reads as TGTGCCAGTAGTATCGCGGGGGCCGCGGGGGGGCCCCAGCATTTT.

The gene calls are TRBV5-1 and TRBJ1-1, with D unclear. Trimming removed 0 bases at V and 1 base at J, with 7 bases between. Germline V gene sequence: CDR1 SGHRS, CDR2 YFSETQ. This CDR3 region has 14 residues. CDR3 sequence: CASSLVGENTEAFF. CDR3 DNA: TGCGCCAGCAGCTTGGTCGGGGAGAACACTGAAGCTTTCTTT.

V usage is TRBV9 and J usage is TRBJ2-7, with TRBD1 identical over 8 bases. Germline-derived CDR1 and CDR2 are SGDLS and YYNGEE. This CDR3 region has 14 residues. Trimming removed 3 bases from V and 1 base from J; junction bases left unmatched: 3. The CDR3 sequence is CASSGQGTSYEQYF. DNA for the CDR3: TGTGCCAGCAGCGGACAGGGGACTTCCTACGAGCAGTACTTC.

This rearrangement joins TRBV7-3 to TRBJ2-1, with 13 bases fitting TRBD2. CDR1 and CDR2 from the germline V gene are SGHTA and FQGTGA. The CDR3 covers 16 residues. With V trimmed by 5 bases and J by 6 bases, 7 bases remained unmatched. CDR3 region: CASSTPGTSGANEQFF. The CDR3 DNA follows: TGTGCCAGCAGCACCCCCGGGACTAGCGGGGCCAATGAGCAGTTCTTC.

The genes are TRBV5-6 and TRBJ2-5; 7 bases fit TRBD1. The J segment lost 0 bases and the V segment lost 4 bases, leaving 9 bases of the junction unmatched. Germline V gene data show CDR1 as SGHDT and CDR2 as YYEEEE. The CDR3 runs 16 residues. The CDR3 coding sequence is TGTGCCAGCAGCCTTTACAGGGGTGGGTACCAAGAGACCCAGTACTTC. This sequence encodes CASSLYRGGYQETQYF.

Regarding this clone: At one boundary the junction diverges from the germline segment, which might be a read error. The CDR3 DNA follows: TGCGCCAGCAGCTCCGCGGGACTCATCCCCTACACTTTC. It is translated as CASSSAGLIPYTF. The rearrangement links TRBV5-1 to TRBJ1-2; a weak D match, TRBD1 (5 bases). The CDR3 has 13 amino acids. Germline values: CDR1 SGHRS, CDR2 YFSETQ.

The chain couples TRBV6-5 to TRBJ1-2; possible D gene TRBD1, 5 bases. Germline CDR1 and CDR2: MNHEY and SVGAGI. V shed 8 bases and J shed 4 bases, with 17 bases lying between them. The CDR3 has 14 residues. The CDR3 loop is CASSYRGVGYGYTF. The DNA for the CDR3 is TGTGCCAGCTCCTACCGGGGGGTTGGCTATGGCTACACCTTC.

The chain joins TRBV5-4 to TRBJ2-7; D ambiguous. V was cut by 3 bases and J by 6 bases, with 7 bases left in between. This CDR3 has 11 residues. Per germline, CDR1 SGHNT and CDR2 YYREEE (reference sequence). DNA of the CDR3: TGTGCCAGCAGCTACCTCGGCGAGCAGTACTTC. Translated, it gives CASSYLGEQYF.

The V and J genes are TRBV5-5 and TRBJ1-2, with 8 bases lining up with TRBD1. The CDR3 extends over 16 amino acids. Germline CDR1 reads SGHKS; CDR2 reads YYEKEE (reference sequence). V shed 1 base, J shed 2 bases, and the junction held 7 bases outside the gene matches. The CDR3 nucleotides are TGTGCCAGCAGCTTGACCGGGCAGGGGGCGAACTATGGCTACACCTTC. It is translated as CASSLTGQGANYGYTF.

V and J are TRBV11-3 and TRBJ2-2, with D tentatively TRBD1 (7 bases). V lost 3 bases and J 6 bases, leaving 14 bases between the germline ends. CDR1 is SGHNT, CDR2 YENEEA, per germline. The CDR3 contains 15 residues. As DNA, the CDR3 is TGTGCCAGCAGCTTGGGGGGACAGTCTGCCGGGGAGCTGTTTTTT. Amino acids: CASSLGGQSAGELFF. The full variable domain, its missing parts supplied by reference TRBV11-3 and TRBJ2-2, is EAGVVQSPRYKIIEKKQPVAFWCNPISGHNTLYWYLQNLGQGPELLIRYENEEAVDDSQLPKDRFSAERLKGVDSTLKIQPAELGDSAVYLCASSLGGQSAGELFFGEGSRLTVL.

The chain carries TRBV5-5 and TRBJ2-1; 9 bases agree with TRBD1. Germline V lookup: CDR1 SGHKS, CDR2 YYEKEE (reference sequence). The CDR3 contains 15 residues. The J segment lost 0 bases and the V segment lost 4 bases, leaving 2 bases of the junction unmatched. Here the CDR3 DNA reads TGTGCCAGCAGCCCGACAGGGGGCTCCTACAATGAGCAGTTCTTC. Its translation is CASSPTGGSYNEQFF.

This chain uses TRBV4-3 with TRBJ1-2; possible D gene TRBD1, 6 bases. The CDR3 runs to 15 residues. Trimming shortened V by 2 bases and J by 1 base, and 11 bases separated the two germline ends. CDR1 and CDR2 (germline): LGHNA, YSLEER. The CDR3 DNA is TGCGCCAGCAGCCAATCAGGGGTCCTTAACTATGGCTACACCTTC. This translates into CASSQSGVLNYGYTF.

The rearrangement uses TRBV30 and TRBJ2-7, with a possible D match to TRBD2 (6 bases). The CDR3 loop spans 13 amino acids. CDR1 and CDR2 from the germline V gene are GTSNPN and SVGIG (reference sequence). Deletions cut 1 base from V and 3 bases from J, with 10 bases between. CDR3 sequence reads: CAWSAGTYYEQYF. The CDR3 nucleotides are TGTGCCTGGAGTGCGGGGACTTACTACGAGCAGTACTTC.

This sequence joins TRBV7-8 and TRBJ2-7; TRBD1 agrees at 8 bases. Germline V lookup: CDR1 SGHVS, CDR2 FQNEAQ. The V and J ends lost 1 base and 3 bases, in that order; junction bases with no gene match: 5. This CDR3 comprises 15 residues. For the CDR3, the DNA is TGTGCCAGCAGCTTAGACCCAGGGGGCGTCTACGAGCAGTACTTC. Translated, it gives CASSLDPGGVYEQYF.

This chain connects TRBV5-8 to TRBJ1-6, with D maybe TRBD1 (6 bases). The CDR3 covers 16 residues. The germline V and J ends were trimmed by 3 bases and 0 bases, with 10 bases remaining between them. Germline CDR1 reads SGHTS; CDR2 reads YDEGEE. This CDR3 reads CASSSGQSSYNSPLHF. As DNA, the CDR3 is TGTGCCAGCAGCTCAGGACAGAGCTCCTATAATTCACCCCTCCACTTT.